This entry concerns a single TCR beta chain. These data come from a study of blood T cell repertoires in COVID-19. Across the study: The United States, Italy and Spain were the sources of the acute and convalescent COVID-19 samples. Sources were T cells, B-cell-depleted T cells, or PBMCs; the material itself was cDNA or gDNA.

Germline V CDR1 and CDR2: SGHTA, FQGTGA. The ends were cut back, 5 bases at V and 6 bases at J, with 13 bases in the middle. The CDR3 contains 13 residues. As handled by the study authors: Reference gene primer amplification gave nucleated cell count estimates. Only in-frame clones appear in the TCRdb table, and some are missing; sequencing was by immunoSEQ multiplex PCR. From that table come the V and J calls and clone size; the DNA was used to work out D and trimming. The sample lists about 120,000 clones; around 89% were seen once. The specimen was peripheral blood. The clonotype was recovered from a man aged 50-59 years with acute or convalescent COVID-19. J is TRBJ1-2 and V is TRBV7-3, with D maybe TRBD1 (5 bases). Written as DNA, the CDR3 is TGTGCCAGCAGCCCCTCCAGGGATGATGGCTACACCTTC. It encodes CASSPSRDDGYTF. Based on the CDR3 plus reference TRBV7-3 and TRBJ1-2, the full variable domain is GAGVSQTPSNKVTEKGKYVELRCDPISGHTALYWYRQSLGQGPEFLIYFQGTGAADDSGLPNDRFFAVRPEGSVSTLKIQRTERGDSAVYLCASSPSRDDGYTFGSGTRLTVV.